This TCR beta chain was identified in a study of cytomegalovirus exposure and HLA in healthy donors. The CDR3 consists of 15 residues. V lost 4 bases and J 3 bases, leaving 14 bases between the germline ends. Germline values: CDR1 SNHLY, CDR2 FYNNEI. Researchers ran the PCR with 60 Vbeta and 13 Jbeta primers. Libraries were prepared by immunoSEQ multiplex PCR; TCRdb keeps only in-frame clonotypes and omits some of them. There are 150,000 to 200,000 clones in the sample; approximately 80% occur only once, and about 9.1% lies in the top ten. This clone was seen more than once but under ten times. This TCR was recovered from a man aged 18 to 30 in good health and CMV-seropositive. The chain links TRBV2 to TRBJ2-3; D remains ambiguous. The sequenced material came from PBMCs. The chain's CDR3 is CASSVGDGETDTQYF. In DNA form, the CDR3 reads TGTGCCAGCAGTGTCGGTGATGGAGAAACAGATACGCAGTATTTT.